This T cell receptor (beta chain) was sequenced in a study of T cell repertoires in cytomegalovirus infection. A note on this clonotype: The antigen remains unidentified.

CDR1 and CDR2 from the germline V gene are DFQATT and SNEGSKA (reference sequence). V was pared by 6 bases and J by 12 bases, with 20 bases between. The CDR3 covers 12 residues. One entry per CDR3 protein results from TCRdb running MiXCR on the reads. The table lists some 320,000 distinct CDR3 sequences, 25% to 30% of them singletons. This clonotype was obtained from a human donor in good health (CMV status not recorded). Some clones in this sample may be carry-over from other donors' samples. Sequencing used cultured PBMCs, obtained from culture after CMV antigen stimulation. The genes are TRBV20-1 and TRBJ1-2; D not resolved. For the CDR3, the DNA is TGCAGTGCCAAAATCGGTGGGCCGCCCCACACCTTC. Amino acids: CSAKIGGPPHTF.